The sequence of this TCR beta chain was determined in a study of beta chain features in type 1 diabetes (dated by TCRdb to the late 2010s). Concerning the study at large: Patients and healthy donors did not differ in mean age, gender distribution, total cell number or subset yield. A total of 100 million to 110 million sorted cells were examined across all samples, and a strong correlation was observed between cell number per subset and RNA yield. In the study, recently diagnosed type 1 diabetes patients and matched healthy donors were compared on the TCRB repertoires of their sorted circulating CD4+ T cell subsets. Regulatory and stem cell-like memory subsets were obtained from only 8 patients and roughly 8 healthy donors, while naive and central memory subsets were obtained from all 30 or so donors. Study-wide findings and limitations: A moderate but significant shortening of TCRB CDR3 length was observed in type 1 diabetes patients in all four CD4+ subsets. The naive, central memory and regulatory TCRB repertoires appeared to resemble one another more closely among patients than among healthy donors. Only small numbers of individuals were included in the HLA sub-analyses, which left unresolved whether HLA type had any influence on TCRB rearrangement. Because cDNA was sequenced instead of genomic DNA, highly expressing activated cells could be over-represented, though the groups showed no difference in activation or CD3 levels. Patients with type 1 diabetes made fewer insertions and deleted more nucleotides at VDJ recombination sites, implying thymic rearrangement abnormalities. Shorter templates might be favored by PCR, yet because patient and control samples were amplified and corrected together, any such skew would affect both groups equally.

Germline trimming amounts to 3 bases on V and 7 bases on J, with 12 as the count of junction bases outside the gene matches. For CDR1 and CDR2, the germline V gene lists SGDLS and YYNGEE. The CDR3 contains 16 residues, cysteine and phenylalanine counted. The read is trimmed to its CDR3 DNA, 48 bases read in frame from base 1. The entire amount of isolated RNA was reverse transcribed using the High Capacity cDNA Reverse Transcription Kit, so the sequenced TCRB transcripts were expressed ones. Naive, central memory and regulatory T cell samples underwent deep immunoSEQ sequencing, averaging around 3.7 million total reads per sample. After sorted cells were lysed in RLT buffer, RNA was extracted with DNase-treated RNeasy Micro or Mini kits, with the choice depending on cell number. Each cell subset was processed separately to prevent cross-contamination, with patient and healthy donor samples processed together. Using the immunoSEQ multiplex PCR, TCRB sequences were amplified from cDNA into 87-bp fragments spanning the CDR3 region. The amplicons were sequenced using the Illumina HiSeq platform. The source study handled its data this way. PCR bias was computationally corrected using synthetic template baselines, reads within Hamming distance 2 were collapsed, and singletons that could not be merged were discarded. Reads were aligned against IMGT so that V, D and J genes, CDR3 length and insertions or deletions at six rearrangement sites could be assigned. Within each subset, clonotype counts were normalized to sorted cell number, after which true diversity and Gini coefficients were computed with the tcR R package. Repertoire sharing was quantified using the overlap coefficient calculated on TCRB nucleotide sequences. Drawn from immuneACCESS, this table holds only the in-frame rearrangements with V and J called that TCRdb kept. Clones are partly lost; checked studies trace under half to an unresolved V gene and leave the rest unexplained. That table is the source of V, J and clone size, and D and trimming were worked out from the DNA. The table for this sample lists about 140,000 clones; approximately 10% of them were counted only once. The ten largest clones take up less than 0.85% of the sample.

This clone was seen only a few times. Its specific antigen is unknown. Base-call qualities are not available, and no considerably larger clone is one nucleotide away. A single peripheral blood draw of around 100 mL on average was collected from each donor into heparinised tubes. Naive, central memory, regulatory and stem cell-like memory CD4+ T cells were sorted on a BD FACSAria II using a panel including CD45RO, CCR7, CD25, CD127, CD95 and CD27. A purity above 98% was achieved for all sorted populations. Right away, PBMCs were isolated by Lymphoprep density gradient centrifugation and were stained directly, with no culture step. Samples were stained and sorted in pairs, with one healthy donor and one patient per experiment, so that batch effects were minimized.

Input material: central memory CD4+ T cells from blood. This receptor chain uses TRBV9 and TRBJ2-4, and 8 junctional nucleotides match TRBD1. This sequence originates from a woman aged 40 to 55 in good health. The bases are TGTGCCAGCAGCGCCGGACAGGGAAGGGGCTTGAACATTCAGTACTTC. Protein translation: CASSAGQGRGLNIQYF.